Below, 32 T cell receptor beta chains from the same sample are listed, as sequenced in a study of identifying expanded T cells in peripheral blood. Sequencing was performed with immunoSEQ multiplex PCR; in TCRdb, only in-frame clones are kept and a portion is missing. The sample records some 93,000 clones, about nine tenths being singletons. Material for sequencing was blood. The source is a person aged 18 to 75 in good health.

The gene calls are TRBV27 and TRBJ1-6; D remains unclear. The V gene's germline CDR1 is MNHEY and CDR2 SMNVEV (reference sequence). Between the trimmed V and J ends, which lost 3 bases and 0 bases, there was a span of 6 bases. This CDR3 is 15 amino acids long. The CDR3 sequence is CASSFSSSYNSPLHF. CDR3 nucleotide sequence: TGTGCCAGCAGTTTCAGCAGCTCCTATAATTCACCCCTCCACTTT.

The rearrangement joins TRBV7-9 to TRBJ2-5; 8 bases line up with TRBD1. V was clipped by 5 bases and J by 3 bases; unmatched bases: 8. The CDR3 covers 15 residues. The germline gives CDR1 SEHNR, CDR2 FQNEAQ (reference sequence). The CDR3 here is CASSPRQGAKETQYF. In nucleotides, the CDR3 is TGTGCCAGCAGCCCCCGGCAGGGGGCTAAAGAGACCCAGTACTTC.

The CDR3 here is CASSQSRGFGYTF. The CDR3 DNA reads as TGTGCCAGCAGCCAAAGCAGGGGGTTTGGCTACACCTTC. The chain uses TRBV14 and TRBJ1-2; the match to TRBD1 covers 7 bases. This CDR3 contains 13 residues. CDR1 and CDR2 from the germline V gene are SGHDN and FVKESK. With 2 bases clipped from V and 7 bases from J, the junction kept 4 bases outside the gene matches.

The chain carries TRBV28 and TRBJ2-7; 12 bases align to TRBD2. Trimming removed 5 bases from V and 5 bases from J; junction bases left unmatched: 10. The CDR3 contains 16 residues. Germline loops: CDR1 MDHEN, CDR2 SYDVKM. CDR3 protein: CASSATSGSAVHEQYF. In nucleotides, the CDR3 is TGTGCCAGCAGTGCGACTAGCGGGAGTGCGGTCCACGAGCAGTACTTC. Full variable domain (remainder filled in from reference TRBV28 and TRBJ2-7): DVKVTQSSRYLVKRTGEKVFLECVQDMDHENMFWYRQDPGLGLRLIYFSYDVKMKEKGDIPEGYSVSREKKERFSLILESASTNQTSMYLCASSATSGSAVHEQYFGPGTRLTVT.

This chain links TRBV7-2 with TRBJ2-7, with 11 bases lining up with TRBD2. The CDR3 spans 14 residues. The junction had 4 bases not matched to a gene; V was cut back by 6 bases and J by 3 bases. The germline V gene has CDR1 SGHTA and CDR2 FQGNSA. CDR3 residues: CASSSGGGFYEQYF. CDR3 nucleotide sequence: TGTGCCAGCAGTAGCGGGGGGGGATTCTACGAGCAGTACTTC.

This clone was seen more than once but under ten times. The chain has TRBV27 and TRBJ1-2; 8 bases align to TRBD1. The V segment lost 5 bases and the J segment 7 bases; nucleotides outside the gene matches: 9. The length of the CDR3 is 14 residues. Germline lookup yields CDR1 MNHEY and CDR2 SMNVEV (reference sequence). CDR3 DNA: TGTGCCAGCAGTAGAGACAGGACAGGGTTTGGCTACACCTTC. It encodes CASSRDRTGFGYTF.

The CDR3 nucleotides read TGTGCCTGGGGCAGGGGCAACTATGGCTACACCTTC. This sequence encodes CAWGRGNYGYTF. This chain joins TRBV30 and TRBJ1-2; perhaps TRBD1 as D (6 bases). V shed 5 bases and J shed 2 bases, with 9 bases lying between them. Germline assignment: CDR1 GTSNPN and CDR2 SVGIG (reference sequence). CDR3 size: 12 residues.

This chain uses TRBV28 with TRBJ1-2; D might be TRBD1 (6 bases). CDR1 and CDR2 from the germline V gene are MDHEN and SYDVKM. The V end lost 3 bases, the J end lost 4 bases, and 12 bases lay between the germline ends. The CDR3 contains 14 residues. The CDR3 reads CASSFGGQLYGYTF. CDR3 in DNA: TGTGCCAGCAGTTTTGGTGGACAGCTCTATGGCTACACCTTC.

The chain recombines TRBV9 with TRBJ1-4, with a weak D call TRBD1 (5 bases). Germline values: CDR1 SGDLS, CDR2 YYNGEE. This CDR3 spans 15 amino acids. V was cut by 0 bases and J by 5 bases, with 11 bases left in between. CDR3 residues: CASSVVGGSNEKLFF. The CDR3 region has the DNA TGTGCCAGCAGCGTAGTGGGGGGTTCCAATGAAAAACTGTTTTTT.

V usage is TRBV5-1 and J usage is TRBJ2-3, with TRBD2 identical over 15 bases. Germline CDR1 reads SGHRS; CDR2 reads YFSETQ. The CDR3 has 18 amino acids. J was trimmed by 0 bases and V by 1 base; bases with no gene match: 3. CDR3 coding DNA: TGCGCCAGCAGCTTGCCGGGACTAGCGGGGGGAAGCACAGATACGCAGTATTTT. Translating it yields CASSLPGLAGGSTDTQYF.

The chain links TRBV5-1 to TRBJ2-1, with unresolved D. V was shortened by 0 bases and J by 5 bases, with 9 bases between the two germline ends. The CDR3 is 14 amino acids. The germline gives CDR1 SGHRS, CDR2 YFSETQ. CDR3 residues: CASSLGYRDNEQFF. The CDR3 nucleotides read TGCGCCAGCAGCTTGGGGTACAGAGACAATGAGCAGTTCTTC. The variable domain in full, completed from reference TRBV5-1 and TRBJ2-1, reads KAGVTQTPRYLIKTRGQQVTLSCSPISGHRSVSWYQQTPGQGLQFLFEYFSETQRNKGNFPGRFSGRQFSNSRSEMNVSTLELGDSALYLCASSLGYRDNEQFFGPGTRLTVL.

The V gene is TRBV6-4, the J gene TRBJ2-1, with 14 nucleotides matching TRBD2. Germline assignment: CDR1 MRHNA and CDR2 SNTAGT. With V trimmed by 5 bases and J by 10 bases, 7 bases remained unmatched. The CDR3 has 15 residues. The CDR3 reads CASSSGTSGGEEQFF. As DNA, the CDR3 is TGTGCCAGCAGTTCCGGGACTAGCGGGGGTGAGGAGCAGTTCTTC.

V gene TRBV13 combines with J gene TRBJ2-5; no firm D call. TRBJ2-7 explains the end of the DNA better; the J call may be wrong. The CDR3 has 14 residues. The germline V gene encodes CDR1 PRHDT and CDR2 FYEKMQ (reference sequence). CDR3 loop: CASSLLQSSYEQYF. The CDR3 DNA sequence: TGTGCCAGCAGCTTATTACAGAGCTCCTACGAGCAGTACTTC.

The rearrangement uses TRBV6-4 and TRBJ2-3, with 7 bases lining up with TRBD2. CDR1 and CDR2 from the germline V gene are MRHNA and SNTAGT. Unmatched junction bases numbered 5, after V lost 0 bases and J lost 5 bases. The CDR3 covers 15 residues. For the CDR3, the DNA is TGTGCCAGCAGTGACTCTGCGGGAGAGGGAGATACGCAGTATTTT. This translates into CASSDSAGEGDTQYF.

The gene calls are TRBV5-1 and TRBJ2-7, with 7 bases aligning to TRBD1. With V trimmed by 5 bases and J by 3 bases, 11 bases remained unmatched. The CDR3 consists of 15 residues. Looked up from germline, CDR1 is SGHRS and CDR2 is YFSETQ. DNA for the CDR3: TGCGCCAGCAGTGAGACCGGGACAGCACTCTACGAGCAGTACTTC. Its translation: CASSETGTALYEQYF.

The J gene is TRBJ1-1, the V gene TRBV6-5; perhaps TRBD1 as D (6 bases). The CDR3 length is 16 residues. Germline V CDR1 and CDR2: MNHEY, SVGAGI. The V gene lost 3 bases and the J gene lost 3 bases, with 17 bases spanning the gap. The CDR3 DNA follows: TGTGCCAGCAGTTATTCGGGGGGCAGAAGGGACACTGAAGCTTTCTTT. Its translation is CASSYSGGRRDTEAFF.

V is TRBV6-5 and J is TRBJ2-1; 9 bases agree with TRBD2. Germline CDR1 and CDR2: MNHEY and SVGAGI. There are 16 residues in the CDR3. Losses at the gene ends were 2 bases for V and 7 bases for J; bases not matched to a gene: 9. Here the CDR3 reads CASSYGRGGRDNEQFF. DNA of the CDR3: TGTGCCAGCAGTTACGGTCGGGGCGGGAGGGATAATGAGCAGTTCTTC.

The J gene is TRBJ2-7, the V gene TRBV5-8; no clear D gene. Trimming stripped 0 bases from V and 0 bases from J, with 10 bases between. There are 15 residues in the CDR3. Germline V gives CDR1 SGHTS, CDR2 YDEGEE. The CDR3 spells CASSLGAASSYEQYF. CDR3 coding DNA: TGTGCCAGCAGCTTGGGGGCAGCAAGCTCCTACGAGCAGTACTTC.

The sample holds a few counts of this clone. This chain connects TRBV28 to TRBJ2-3, with 8 bases identical to TRBD1. The CDR3 runs to 15 residues. Trimming at V came to 5 bases and at J to 0 bases, leaving 4 bases not matched to a gene. The germline V gene has CDR1 MDHEN and CDR2 SYDVKM. CDR3 amino acids: CASSQDRDSTDTQYF. CDR3 DNA sequence: TGTGCCAGCAGTCAGGACAGGGACAGCACAGATACGCAGTATTTT.

CDR3 region: CATSRVTNTQYF. The CDR3 nucleotides read TGTGCCACCAGCAGAGTAACAAATACGCAGTATTTT. The chain is built from TRBV15 and TRBJ2-3, with no clear D. Germline V CDR1 and CDR2: LNHNV, YYDKDF (reference sequence). The CDR3 sequence is 12 residues long. Trimming pared 1 base from V and 7 bases from J, leaving 6 bases between.

This chain connects TRBV28 to TRBJ1-3; no definite D call. From germline, CDR1 is MDHEN and CDR2 SYDVKM. There are 13 residues in the CDR3. Trimming removed 6 bases from V and 5 bases from J, with 11 bases in between. This CDR3 reads CASSIISRNTIYF. CDR3 DNA: TGTGCCAGCAGCATCATATCGAGAAACACCATATATTTT. Drawing the rest from reference TRBV28 and TRBJ1-3, the complete variable domain is DVKVTQSSRYLVKRTGEKVFLECVQDMDHENMFWYRQDPGLGLRLIYFSYDVKMKEKGDIPEGYSVSREKKERFSLILESASTNQTSMYLCASSIISRNTIYFGEGSWLTVV.

V is TRBV7-9 and J is TRBJ2-7; possible D gene TRBD1, 6 bases. CDR1 SEHNR and CDR2 FQNEAQ come from the germline V gene (reference sequence). CDR3 size: 12 residues. Trimming stripped 5 bases from V and 4 bases from J, with 9 bases between. CDR3 amino acids: CASSGQFYEQYF. The CDR3 bases are TGTGCCAGCAGCGGACAGTTTTACGAGCAGTACTTC.

The genes are TRBV7-9 and TRBJ2-5; D is unresolved. The V gene lost 8 bases and the J gene lost 3 bases, with 13 bases spanning the gap. The CDR3 is made up of 13 amino acids. Germline loops: CDR1 SEHNR, CDR2 FQNEAQ (reference sequence). This chain's CDR3 is CASDSTLKETQYF. The CDR3, as DNA: TGTGCCAGCGATTCGACTTTAAAAGAGACCCAGTACTTC.

V usage is TRBV7-9 and J usage is TRBJ2-3; TRBD1 agrees at 7 bases. CDR1 and CDR2 from the germline V gene are SEHNR and FQNEAQ (reference sequence). Trimming took 2 bases from V and 4 from J; bases not matched to a gene: 6. CDR3 length equals 15 residues. CDR3 in amino acids: CASSLRQGEADTQYF. The CDR3 nucleotides read TGTGCCAGCAGCTTAAGACAGGGAGAGGCAGATACGCAGTATTTT.

The sample holds one count of this clone. V gene TRBV5-4 combines with J gene TRBJ2-3; D is uncertain. Germline V gives CDR1 SGHNT, CDR2 YYREEE (reference sequence). V lost 4 bases and J 6 bases, leaving 9 bases between the germline ends. This CDR3 spans 12 amino acids. The CDR3 sequence: CASSRSADTQYF. CDR3 nucleotide sequence: TGTGCCAGCAGCCGGTCAGCGGATACGCAGTATTTT.

The chain uses TRBV18 and TRBJ2-3; no firm D call. This CDR3 has 12 amino acids. Germline V lookup: CDR1 KGHSH, CDR2 LQKENI. Trimming left V 3 bases short and J 5 bases short, with 6 bases between. The CDR3 loop reads CASSPGQDTQYF. The CDR3 nucleotides are TGTGCCAGCTCACCGGGTCAAGATACGCAGTATTTT.

CDR3: CASSFDRGEETQYF. The CDR3 nucleotides read TGTGCCAGCAGCTTCGACAGGGGGGAAGAGACCCAGTACTTC. This rearrangement joins TRBV5-8 to TRBJ2-5; 9 bases line up with TRBD1. Looked up from germline, CDR1 is SGHTS and CDR2 is YDEGEE. CDR3 size: 14 residues. V trimming: 2 bases; J trimming: 3 bases; junction bases outside the gene matches: 2.

The CDR3 DNA sequence: TGTGCCAGCAGCCCACTTGGACTAGTCTACGAGCAGTACTTC. Its translation is CASSPLGLVYEQYF. The rearrangement links TRBV14 to TRBJ2-7; 7 bases are a match to TRBD2. After removal of 4 bases from V and 3 bases from J, the junction contained 6 bases not matched to a gene. The CDR3 length is 14 residues. Per germline, CDR1 SGHDN and CDR2 FVKESK.

This clone was seen a few times. The V and J genes are TRBV19 and TRBJ2-7, with a weak D call TRBD1 (6 bases). CDR3 length: 13 amino acids. The germline CDR1 and CDR2 sequences are LNHDA and SQIVND (reference sequence). V was trimmed by 5 bases and J by 3 bases, leaving 11 bases between them. The CDR3 region has the DNA TGTGCCAGTAGTCCCTCAGGGGACTACGAGCAGTACTTC. Residues: CASSPSGDYEQYF.

The table lists this clone with a count of one. This chain uses TRBV7-9 with TRBJ2-3, with D uncertain. CDR3 size: 16 residues. The V gene's germline CDR1 is SEHNR and CDR2 FQNEAQ (reference sequence). V was shortened by 0 bases and J by 2 bases, with 12 bases between the two germline ends. Here the CDR3 reads CASSLAIGQDTDTQYF. The CDR3 bases are TGTGCCAGCAGCTTAGCCATCGGGCAGGACACAGATACGCAGTATTTT.

This clone came up a few times. The V and J genes are TRBV19 and TRBJ2-1; perhaps TRBD2 as D (7 bases). V was trimmed by 5 bases and J by 5 bases, leaving 25 bases between them. The CDR3 sequence is 18 residues long. Germline CDR1 reads LNHDA; CDR2 reads SQIVND (reference sequence). The CDR3 protein is CASSPQGTLLGGNNEQFF. Written as DNA, the CDR3 is TGTGCCAGTAGTCCGCAGGGGACCCTCCTGGGGGGGAACAATGAGCAGTTCTTC.

The CDR3 sequence is CASREFSTANYGYTF. DNA of the CDR3: TGTGCCAGCAGAGAGTTTTCGACAGCTAACTATGGCTACACCTTC. The V call is TRBV6-1, the J call TRBJ1-2, with D maybe TRBD1 (5 bases). Germline V gene sequence: CDR1 MNHNS, CDR2 SASEGT. V lost 6 bases and J lost 0, with 14 bases in between. The CDR3 has 15 residues.